This T cell receptor (beta chain) was sequenced during a study of T-cell reconstitution after alpha-beta-depleted transplantation in children. Unique molecular identifiers were incorporated when the TCRbeta library was constructed. TCRdb independently ran MiXCR on the PCR reads; one entry per CDR3 protein. Of a few hundred thousand distinct CDR3 sequences listed, around 8.9% are singletons. This clonotype was found many times. This sequence originates from a human donor who donated a stem cell graft to a child with SCID. Sequencing was performed on PBMCs from the stem cell graft donor, taken from the stem cell graft.

The DNA of the CDR3 is TGTGCCAGCAGCCCCGGCCCGGCCAGTAATTCACCCCTCCACTTT. It yields the protein CASSPGPASNSPLHF. The chain employs TRBV7-2 and TRBJ1-6; D remains unclear. The CDR3 contains 15 residues. Deletions cut 5 bases from V and 6 bases from J, with 14 bases between. Germline values: CDR1 SGHTA, CDR2 FQGNSA.